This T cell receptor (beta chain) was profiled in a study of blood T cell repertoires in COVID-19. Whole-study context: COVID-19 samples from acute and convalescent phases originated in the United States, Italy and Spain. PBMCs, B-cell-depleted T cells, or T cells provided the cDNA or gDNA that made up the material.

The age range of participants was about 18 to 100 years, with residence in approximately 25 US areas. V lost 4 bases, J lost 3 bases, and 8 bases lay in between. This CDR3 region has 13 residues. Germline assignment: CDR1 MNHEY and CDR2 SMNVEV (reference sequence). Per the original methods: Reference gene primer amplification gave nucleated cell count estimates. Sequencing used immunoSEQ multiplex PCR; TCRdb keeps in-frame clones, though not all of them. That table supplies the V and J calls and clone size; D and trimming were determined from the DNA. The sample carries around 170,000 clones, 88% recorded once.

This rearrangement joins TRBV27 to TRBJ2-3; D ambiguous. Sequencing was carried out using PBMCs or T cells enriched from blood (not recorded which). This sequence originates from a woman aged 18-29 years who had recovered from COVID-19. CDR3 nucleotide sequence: TGTGCCAGCAGTTACTTCGAGACAGATACGCAGTATTTT. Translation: CASSYFETDTQYF.